The source of this T cell receptor (beta chain) is a study of tumor and adjacent non-tumor tissue in lung cancer. To note about this clonotype: The target antigen is unknown. Germline and junction disagree at one end, which may indicate a read error.

Study-wide findings and caveats: Compared with tumor, normal lung showed significantly lower TCR diversity.

Three rounds of nested PCR, following a modified ARM-PCR protocol, produced the TCRbeta library. TCRdb re-called the multiplex PCR reads through MiXCR, storing one row per CDR3 protein. The sample lists fewer than 130,000 distinct CDR3 sequences, approximately 87% occurring once. RNA was extracted from bulk tissue without any cell sorting. The germline V gene has CDR1 ENHRY and CDR2 SYGVKD. The CDR3 extends over 15 amino acids. This sequence was found in a man aged 65 to 85 with non-small cell lung cancer. This chain uses TRBV10-3 with TRBJ2-1; D might be TRBD1 or TRBD2, each matching 5 bases. The material sequenced was lung tumor tissue. This CDR3 is CAISQKGSSYNEHLF. CDR3 DNA sequence: TGTGCCATCAGCCAAAAGGGGAGCTCCTACAATGAGCACTTATTC.